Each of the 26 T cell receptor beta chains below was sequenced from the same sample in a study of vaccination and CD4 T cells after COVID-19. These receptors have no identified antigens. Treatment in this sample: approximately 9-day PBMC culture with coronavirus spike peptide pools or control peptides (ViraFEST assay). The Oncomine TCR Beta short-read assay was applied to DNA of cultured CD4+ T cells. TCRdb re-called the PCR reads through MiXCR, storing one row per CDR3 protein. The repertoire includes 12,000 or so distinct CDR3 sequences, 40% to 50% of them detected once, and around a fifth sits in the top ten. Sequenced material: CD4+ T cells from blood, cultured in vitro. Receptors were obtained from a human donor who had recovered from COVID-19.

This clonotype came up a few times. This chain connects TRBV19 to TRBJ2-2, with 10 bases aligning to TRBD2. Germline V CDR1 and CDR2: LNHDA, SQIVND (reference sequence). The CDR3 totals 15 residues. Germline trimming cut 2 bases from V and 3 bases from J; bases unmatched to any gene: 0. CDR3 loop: CASSILAGDTGELFF. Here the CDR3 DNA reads TGTGCCAGTAGTATACTAGCGGGAGACACCGGGGAGCTGTTTTTT.

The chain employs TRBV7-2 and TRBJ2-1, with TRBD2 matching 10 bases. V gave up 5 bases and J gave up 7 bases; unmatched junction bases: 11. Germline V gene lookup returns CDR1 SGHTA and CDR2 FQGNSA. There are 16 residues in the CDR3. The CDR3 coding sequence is TGTGCCAGCAGCCGTTCTAGCGGGAGTGATAAGAATGAGCAGTTCTTC. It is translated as CASSRSSGSDKNEQFF.

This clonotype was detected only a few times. The CDR3 loop is CASSGTGAAYNSPLHF. Written as DNA, the CDR3 is TGTGCCAGCAGTGGGACAGGGGCGGCCTATAATTCACCCCTCCACTTT. The V gene is TRBV27, the J gene TRBJ1-6; 10 nucleotides agree with TRBD1. Losses at the gene ends were 5 bases for V and 2 bases for J; bases not matched to a gene: 3. CDR1 is MNHEY, CDR2 SMNVEV, per germline (reference sequence). The CDR3 length is 16 residues.

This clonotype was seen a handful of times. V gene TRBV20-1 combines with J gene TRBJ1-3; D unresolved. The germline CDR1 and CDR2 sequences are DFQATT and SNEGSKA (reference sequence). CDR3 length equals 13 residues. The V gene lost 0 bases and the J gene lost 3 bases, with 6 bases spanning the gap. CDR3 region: CSARDPGGNTIYF. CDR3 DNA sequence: TGCAGTGCTAGAGATCCCGGTGGAAACACCATATATTTT.

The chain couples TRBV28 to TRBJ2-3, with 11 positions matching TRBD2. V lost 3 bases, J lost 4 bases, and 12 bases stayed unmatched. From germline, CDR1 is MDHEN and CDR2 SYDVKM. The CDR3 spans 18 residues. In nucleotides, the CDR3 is TGTGCCAGCAGTTTTTTATATTCCTCTAGCGGGAGGTCAGATACGCAGTATTTT. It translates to CASSFLYSSSGRSDTQYF.

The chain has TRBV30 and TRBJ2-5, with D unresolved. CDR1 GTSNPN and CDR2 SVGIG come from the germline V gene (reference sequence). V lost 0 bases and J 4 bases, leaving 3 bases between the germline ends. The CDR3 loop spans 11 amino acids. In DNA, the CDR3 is TGTGCCTGGAGTGTACGAGAGACCCAGTACTTC. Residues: CAWSVRETQYF.

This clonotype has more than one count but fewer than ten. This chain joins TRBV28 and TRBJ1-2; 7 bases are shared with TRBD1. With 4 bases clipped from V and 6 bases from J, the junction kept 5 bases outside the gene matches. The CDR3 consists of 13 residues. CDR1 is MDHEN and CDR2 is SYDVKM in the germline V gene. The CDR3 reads CASSSQGLDGYTF. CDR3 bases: TGTGCCAGCAGTTCACAGGGGCTCGATGGCTACACCTTC.

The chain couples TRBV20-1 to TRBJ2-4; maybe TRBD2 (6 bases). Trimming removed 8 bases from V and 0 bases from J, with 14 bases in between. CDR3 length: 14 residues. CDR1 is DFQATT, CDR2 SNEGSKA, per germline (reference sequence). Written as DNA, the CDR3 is TGCAGTTCCTTCGGAGGGTTAGCCAAAAACATTCAGTACTTC. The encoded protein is CSSFGGLAKNIQYF.

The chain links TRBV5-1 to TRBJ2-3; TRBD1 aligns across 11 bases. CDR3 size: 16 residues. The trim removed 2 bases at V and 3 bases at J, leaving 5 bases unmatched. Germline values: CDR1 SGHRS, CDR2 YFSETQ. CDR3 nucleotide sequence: TGCGCCAGCAGCTTTGGACAGGGGGCAAGAACAGATACGCAGTATTTT. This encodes CASSFGQGARTDTQYF.

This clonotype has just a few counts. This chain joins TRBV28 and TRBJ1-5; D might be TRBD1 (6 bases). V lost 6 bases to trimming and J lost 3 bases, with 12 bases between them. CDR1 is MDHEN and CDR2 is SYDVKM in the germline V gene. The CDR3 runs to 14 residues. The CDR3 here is CASRAGQHNQPQHF. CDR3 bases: TGTGCCAGCAGGGCGGGACAACACAATCAGCCCCAGCATTTT.

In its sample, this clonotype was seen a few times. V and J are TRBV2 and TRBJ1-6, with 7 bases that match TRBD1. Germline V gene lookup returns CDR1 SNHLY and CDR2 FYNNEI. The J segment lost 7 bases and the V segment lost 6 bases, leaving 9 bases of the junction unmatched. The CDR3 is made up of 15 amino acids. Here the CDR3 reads CASSPQGVTNSPLHF. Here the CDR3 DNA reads TGTGCCAGCAGCCCCCAGGGGGTGACAAATTCACCCCTCCACTTT.

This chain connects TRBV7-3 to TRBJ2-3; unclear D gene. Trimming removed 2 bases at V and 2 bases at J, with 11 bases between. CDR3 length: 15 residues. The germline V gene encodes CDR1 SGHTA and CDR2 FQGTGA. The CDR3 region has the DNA TGTGCCAGCAGCTTAGGCGTGACGACCACAGATACGCAGTATTTT. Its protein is CASSLGVTTTDTQYF.

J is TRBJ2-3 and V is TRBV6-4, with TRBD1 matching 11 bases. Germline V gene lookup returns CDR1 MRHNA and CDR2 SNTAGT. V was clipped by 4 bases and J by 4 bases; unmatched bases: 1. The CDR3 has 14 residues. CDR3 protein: CASSGTGGADTQYF. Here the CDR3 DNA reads TGTGCCAGCAGTGGGACAGGGGGCGCAGATACGCAGTATTTT.

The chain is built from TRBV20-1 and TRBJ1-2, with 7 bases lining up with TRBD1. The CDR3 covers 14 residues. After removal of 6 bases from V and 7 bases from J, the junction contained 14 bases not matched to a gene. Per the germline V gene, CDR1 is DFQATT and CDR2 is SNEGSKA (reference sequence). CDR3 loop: CSASRQGTPLGYTF. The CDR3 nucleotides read TGCAGTGCCTCTCGACAGGGAACCCCCCTTGGCTACACCTTC.

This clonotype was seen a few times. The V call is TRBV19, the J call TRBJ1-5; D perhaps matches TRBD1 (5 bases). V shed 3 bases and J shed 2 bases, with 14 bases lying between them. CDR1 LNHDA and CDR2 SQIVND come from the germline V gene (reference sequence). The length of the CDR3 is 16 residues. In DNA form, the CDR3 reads TGTGCCAGTAGTATCCAAGCGCAGGGCGGCAATCAGCCCCAGCATTTT. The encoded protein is CASSIQAQGGNQPQHF.

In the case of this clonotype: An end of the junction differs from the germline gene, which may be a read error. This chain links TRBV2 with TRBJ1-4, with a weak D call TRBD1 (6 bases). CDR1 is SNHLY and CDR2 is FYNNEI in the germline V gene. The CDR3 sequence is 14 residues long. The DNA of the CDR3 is TGTGCCAGCAGGGAAGGGCTGACAGGTGAAAAACTGTTTTTT. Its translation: CASREGLTGEKLFF.

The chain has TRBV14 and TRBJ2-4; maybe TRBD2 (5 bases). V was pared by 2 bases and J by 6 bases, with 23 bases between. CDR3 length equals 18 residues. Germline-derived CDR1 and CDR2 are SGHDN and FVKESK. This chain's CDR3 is CASSQLVGLGEEGNIQYF. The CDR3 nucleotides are TGTGCCAGCAGCCAACTAGTAGGGTTGGGAGAGGAAGGAAACATTCAGTACTTC.

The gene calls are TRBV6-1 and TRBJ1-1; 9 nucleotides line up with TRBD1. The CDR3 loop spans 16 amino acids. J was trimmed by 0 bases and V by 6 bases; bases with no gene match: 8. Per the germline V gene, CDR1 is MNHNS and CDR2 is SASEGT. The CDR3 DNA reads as TGTGCCAGCAGCTATACAGGGGGCTCCTTGAACACTGAAGCTTTCTTT. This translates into CASSYTGGSLNTEAFF.

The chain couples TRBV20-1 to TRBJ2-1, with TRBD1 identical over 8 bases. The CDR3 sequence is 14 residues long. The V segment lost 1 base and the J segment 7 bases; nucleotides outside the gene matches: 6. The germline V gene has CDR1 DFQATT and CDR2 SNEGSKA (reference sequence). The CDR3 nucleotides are TGCAGTGCTAGAGCCGACAGGGGCCTGAATGAGCAGTTCTTC. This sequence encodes CSARADRGLNEQFF.

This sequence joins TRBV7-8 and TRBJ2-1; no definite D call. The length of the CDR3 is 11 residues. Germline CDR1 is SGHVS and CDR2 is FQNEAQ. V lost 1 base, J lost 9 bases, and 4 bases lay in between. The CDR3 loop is CASSLDGEQFF. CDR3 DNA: TGTGCCAGCAGCTTAGATGGTGAGCAGTTCTTC.

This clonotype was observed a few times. In DNA form, the CDR3 reads TGCAGTGCTAGAGAGGCTCCCACCGAGTTCTTC. Its translation: CSAREAPTEFF. This chain links TRBV20-1 with TRBJ2-1; D remains unclear. Germline values: CDR1 DFQATT, CDR2 SNEGSKA (reference sequence). The germline V and J ends were trimmed by 0 bases and 14 bases, with 11 bases remaining between them. This CDR3 has 11 amino acids.

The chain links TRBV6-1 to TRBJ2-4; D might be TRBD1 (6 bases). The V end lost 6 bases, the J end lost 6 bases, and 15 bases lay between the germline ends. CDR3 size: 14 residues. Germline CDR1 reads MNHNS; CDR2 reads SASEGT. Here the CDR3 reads CASSSDRTLNIQYF. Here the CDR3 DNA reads TGTGCCAGCAGCTCCGACAGGACTTTAAACATTCAGTACTTC.

Written as DNA, the CDR3 is TGTGCCAGCAGTGGCCCCACCTTTCAGGGTTCGCGTGGCTACACCTTC. This sequence encodes CASSGPTFQGSRGYTF. The rearrangement uses TRBV2 and TRBJ1-2; D is perhaps TRBD1 (5 bases). Trimming took off 4 bases at V and 7 bases at J, with 22 bases between the two ends. Germline lookup yields CDR1 SNHLY and CDR2 FYNNEI. CDR3 length: 16 residues. The full variable domain, its missing parts supplied by reference TRBV2 and TRBJ1-2, is EPEVTQTPSHQVTQMGQEVILRCVPISNHLYFYWYRQILGQKVEFLVSFYNNEISEKSEIFDDQFSVERPDGSNFTLKIRSTKLEDSAMYFCASSGPTFQGSRGYTFGSGTRLTVV.

CDR3 in amino acids: CARPRRGNYGYTF. Here the CDR3 DNA reads TGTGCTAGACCCCGCAGGGGGAACTATGGCTACACCTTC. This sequence joins TRBV12-5 and TRBJ1-2; 7 bases are a match to TRBD1. The CDR3 covers 13 residues. V shed 9 bases and J 2 bases; nucleotides not matched to a gene: 6. Germline V CDR1 and CDR2: LGHNT, FRNRAP. The whole variable domain, filled in from reference TRBV12-5 and TRBJ1-2, reads DARVTQTPRHKVTEMGQEVTMRCQPILGHNTVFWYRQTMMQGLELLAYFRNRAPLDDSGMPKDRFSAEMPDATLATLKIQPSEPRDSAVYFCARPRRGNYGYTFGSGTRLTVV.

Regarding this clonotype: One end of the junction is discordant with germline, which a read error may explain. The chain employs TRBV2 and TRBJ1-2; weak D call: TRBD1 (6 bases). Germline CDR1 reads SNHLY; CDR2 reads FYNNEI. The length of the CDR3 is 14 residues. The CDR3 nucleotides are TGTGCCAGCAGTGTTGGACAGCAGAAGTATGACTACACCTTC. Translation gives CASSVGQQKYDYTF.

This chain's CDR3 is CAGSSQGYNEQFF. The CDR3 coding sequence is TGTGCCGGTTCCTCCCAGGGGTACAATGAGCAGTTCTTC. V gene TRBV2 combines with J gene TRBJ2-1, with D maybe TRBD1 (6 bases). The CDR3 covers 13 residues. Germline V gene sequence: CDR1 SNHLY, CDR2 FYNNEI. Trimming shortened V by 11 bases and J by 4 bases, and 15 bases separated the two germline ends.